These T cell receptor beta chains were read from a single sample in a study of blood T cell repertoires in COVID-19. The assay was immunoSEQ multiplex PCR, and TCRdb's table has in-frame clones only and misses some. The sample gives 200,000 to 300,000 clones, 75% to 90% of which show up once; around 7.8% is in the top ten. Sequencing used peripheral blood. Every receptor here comes from a human donor in a cohort sampled during active COVID-19. Each CDR3 is given with its conserved first and last residue. The D gene is left open where the match is weak. For some rows the clone size is stated as once, few or many, or as a class when expanded; others skip it.

D gene: -; V gene: TRBV3-1/TRBV3-2; clone size: -; J gene: TRBJ2-7; CDR3 DNA: TGTGCCAGCAGCCGGGGGCGCGAGCAGTACTTC; CDR3 protein: CASSRGREQYF
D gene: -; V gene: TRBV14; clone size: -; J gene: TRBJ1-2; CDR3 DNA: TGTGCCAGCAGCCAAGATGAGAGAGTCTATGGCTACACCTTC; CDR3 protein: CASSQDERVYGYTF
D gene: -; V gene: TRBV3-1/TRBV3-2; clone size: -; J gene: TRBJ2-1; CDR3 DNA: TGTGCCAGCAGCCAAACCCAGGGTGAGCAGTTCTTC; CDR3 protein: CASSQTQGEQFF
D gene: -; V gene: TRBV7-2; clone size: -; J gene: TRBJ2-1; CDR3 DNA: TGTGCCAGCAGCTTCCGCAATGAGCAGTTCTTC; CDR3 protein: CASSFRNEQFF
D gene: TRBD1; V gene: TRBV18; clone size: few; J gene: TRBJ1-2; CDR3 DNA: TGTGCCAGCTCACCACTGACAGGGGCCAACTATGGCTACACCTTC; CDR3 protein: CASSPLTGANYGYTF
D gene: TRBD1; V gene: TRBV2; clone size: once; J gene: TRBJ2-7; CDR3 DNA: TGTGCCAGCAGTGAGGGGGGACAGGGCTTC; CDR3 protein: CASSEGGQGF
D gene: TRBD1; V gene: TRBV7-8; clone size: -; J gene: TRBJ2-3; CDR3 DNA: TGTGCCAGCAGCACCCGGGACAGGGCTACAGATACGCAGTATTTT; CDR3 protein: CASSTRDRATDTQYF
D gene: -; V gene: TRBV5-5; clone size: few; J gene: TRBJ1-5; CDR3 DNA: TGTGCCAGCAGCTTCCGGACAACGGGTCAGCCCCAGCATTTT; CDR3 protein: CASSFRTTGQPQHF
D gene: -; V gene: TRBV6-2/TRBV6-3; clone size: -; J gene: TRBJ1-5; CDR3 DNA: TGTGCCAGCAGCCACCCCCGACGGGGGAGCGCGGTCCTCAGTCAGCCCCAGCATTTT; CDR3 protein: CASSHPRRGSAVLSQPQHF
D gene: -; V gene: TRBV4-2; clone size: -; J gene: TRBJ2-2; CDR3 DNA: TGTGCCAGCAGCCAAGATAGAGGACAGACAAACACCGGGGAGCTGTTTTTT; CDR3 protein: CASSQDRGQTNTGELFF
D gene: TRBD1; V gene: TRBV5-1; clone size: -; J gene: TRBJ2-5; CDR3 DNA: TGCGCCAGCAGCCCGACAGGGAGAGAGACCCAGTACTTC; CDR3 protein: CASSPTGRETQYF
D gene: -; V gene: TRBV19; clone size: -; J gene: TRBJ1-5; CDR3 DNA: TGTGCCAGTAGTAGAGGCACAGGGTTTGTTCAGCCCCAGCATTTT; CDR3 protein: CASSRGTGFVQPQHF